The clone carrying this T cell receptor (beta chain) was picked up one time. There are 15 residues in the CDR3. CDR1 and CDR2 (germline): SGHRS, YFSETQ. The germline V and J ends were trimmed by 2 bases and 4 bases, with 15 bases remaining between them. The data stem from a study of blood T cell repertoires in COVID-19. Study context: Researchers got acute and convalescent COVID-19 samples from the United States, Italy and Spain. From T cells, B-cell-depleted T cells, or PBMCs came the material, which was cDNA or gDNA.

Source study methods: How many nucleated cells were present was estimated from reference gene primer amplification. Here immunoSEQ multiplex PCR was the method, and the copy in TCRdb shows in-frame clones only, minus some. That table gives V, J and clone size, and the DNA gave D and trimming. The table shows approximately 76,000 clones, with around 90% occurring only once. The chain combines TRBV5-1 with TRBJ1-2; possible D gene TRBD1, 5 bases. The source of this sequence is a human donor in a cohort sampled during active COVID-19. Sequenced: peripheral blood. The CDR3 DNA is TGCGCCAGCAGCTTAGGGCAGGGTGGAATCTATGGCTACACCTTC. As protein: CASSLGQGGIYGYTF.